Listed below are T cell receptor beta chains from one sample, sequenced in a study of blood T cell repertoires in COVID-19. Assay: immunoSEQ multiplex PCR; the TCRdb copy retains only in-frame clones and omits some. The data show roughly 330,000 clones, around nine tenths seen once. The sequenced material came from PBMCs or T cells enriched from blood (not recorded which). All receptors come from a man aged 25 to 45 who had recovered from COVID-19. Both conserved end residues are trimmed from each CDR3.

V gene	J gene	CDR3 length	CDR3 protein
TRBV2	TRBJ1-5	12	ASSDRDRVQPQH
TRBV14	TRBJ1-6	13	ASSQGQSYNSPLH
TRBV4-2	TRBJ2-3	16	ASSQQQYEAGATDTQY
TRBV7-2	TRBJ2-3	13	ASSPGTSGTDTQY
TRBV7-8	TRBJ2-1	13	ASSLRPAGPNEQF
TRBV10-3	TRBJ2-3	14	AISESMGQRGDTQY
TRBV6-5	TRBJ1-6	12	AAGTGAFNSPLH
TRBV19	TRBJ2-7	12	ASRDPGSQYEQY
TRBV5-4	TRBJ2-3	14	ASSPQRGGSTDTQY
TRBV5-6	TRBJ1-2	13	ASRLRAGQGYGYT
TRBV4-1	TRBJ1-4	13	ASSQDRGFGEKLF
TRBV27	TRBJ2-2	11	ASERLAEGELF
TRBV5-1	TRBJ2-1	13	ASSPGTSGTNEQF
TRBV7-9	TRBJ1-1	13	ASSLAGVQGAEAF
TRBV7-8	TRBJ2-3	12	ATTGTSRADTQY
TRBV18	TRBJ1-1	12	ASSPRTANTEAF
TRBV15	TRBJ2-5	13	ATRSNDRGQETQY
TRBV21-1	TRBJ2-6	13	ASSNRVSGANVLT
TRBV19	TRBJ1-5	12	ASTQGTGIQPQH
TRBV30	TRBJ2-7	9	ASHGGGEQY
TRBV13	TRBJ2-5	12	ASSLGSYQETQY
TRBV5-6	TRBJ2-7	13	ASSLVLAGSYEQY
TRBV4-2	TRBJ2-2	14	ASSTAGTSGGAVLF
TRBV7-9	TRBJ1-2	11	ASRKTGSYGYT
TRBV11-2	TRBJ2-5	12	ASSIRGGGETQY
TRBV19	TRBJ1-2	12	ASSPHGTGYGYT
TRBV30	TRBJ1-2	12	AWSVGQPRGGYT
TRBV7-3	TRBJ1-6	15	ASSSQGLGGVDSPLH
TRBV15	TRBJ1-2	11	ATSRGTGYGYT
TRBV6-2/TRBV6-3	TRBJ2-2	15	ASSIIPLRLAGGELF
TRBV7-2	TRBJ1-1	11	ASRPTGLREAF
TRBV9	TRBJ2-4	11	ASSDRVANIQY
TRBV28	TRBJ2-1	10	ASSLGANEQF
TRBV5-6	TRBJ1-2	11	ASSLQGAIINT